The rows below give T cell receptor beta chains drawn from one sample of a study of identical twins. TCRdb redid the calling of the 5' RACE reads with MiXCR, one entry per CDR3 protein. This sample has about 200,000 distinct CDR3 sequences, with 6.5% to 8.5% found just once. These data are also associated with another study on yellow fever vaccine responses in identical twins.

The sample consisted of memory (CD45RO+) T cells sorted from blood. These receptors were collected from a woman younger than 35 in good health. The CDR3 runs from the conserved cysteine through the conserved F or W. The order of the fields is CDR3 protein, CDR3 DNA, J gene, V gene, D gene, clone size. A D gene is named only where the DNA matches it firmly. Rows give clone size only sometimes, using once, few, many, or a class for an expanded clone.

CDR3: CASSSRQGALTNEKLFF
DNA: TGTGCCAGCAGCTCGAGACAGGGGGCGCTTACTAATGAAAAACTGTTTTTT
J: TRBJ1-4
V: TRBV7-2
D: TRBD1
size: many

CDR3: CASSIQGDTQYF
DNA: TGTGCCAGCAGCATACAGGGGGATACGCAGTATTTT
J: TRBJ2-3
V: TRBV7-2
D: TRBD1
size: many

CDR3: CAWTLDRNSPLHF
DNA: TGTGCCTGGACCCTCGACAGAAATTCACCCCTCCACTTT
J: TRBJ1-6
V: TRBV30
D: NA
size: few

CDR3: CSARDGEGTGIFPLHF
DNA: TGCAGTGCTAGAGACGGAGAGGGGACGGGGATTTTTCCCCTCCACTTT
J: TRBJ1-6
V: TRBV20-1
D: NA
size: NA

CDR3: CASSLGAGEAFF
DNA: TGTGCCAGCAGTTTAGGAGCCGGTGAAGCTTTCTTT
J: TRBJ1-1
V: TRBV12-3/TRBV12-4
D: NA
size: few

CDR3: CAISVADGYTF
DNA: TGTGCCATCAGTGTGGCAGATGGCTACACCTTC
J: TRBJ1-2
V: TRBV10-3
D: NA
size: NA

CDR3: CATSRISAGGPGELFF
DNA: TGTGCCACCAGCAGGATTTCCGCTGGGGGTCCCGGGGAGCTGTTTTTT
J: TRBJ2-2
V: TRBV15
D: NA
size: many

CDR3: CASGALGRSSYEQYF
DNA: TGTGCCAGCGGTGCCCTGGGACGGAGCTCCTACGAGCAGTACTTC
J: TRBJ2-7
V: TRBV27
D: NA
size: many

CDR3: CSATRTSVANEQFF
DNA: TGCAGTGCTACCAGGACTAGCGTTGCCAATGAGCAGTTCTTC
J: TRBJ2-1
V: TRBV20-1
D: TRBD2
size: many

CDR3: CASRLPGQGAGEQYF
DNA: TGTGCCAGCAGGCTTCCGGGACAGGGGGCCGGGGAGCAGTACTTC
J: TRBJ2-7
V: TRBV7-8
D: TRBD1
size: NA

CDR3: CSAWDGVRNIQYF
DNA: TGCAGTGCCTGGGACGGAGTTCGAAACATTCAGTACTTC
J: TRBJ2-4
V: TRBV20-1
D: NA
size: many

CDR3: CSVETSGLSIQYF
DNA: TGCAGCGTTGAAACTAGCGGACTCAGCATTCAGTACTTC
J: TRBJ2-4
V: TRBV29-1
D: TRBD2
size: many

CDR3: CASSPQVAATQFF
DNA: TGTGCCAGCAGCCCTCAGGTGGCAGCGACGCAGTTCTTC
J: TRBJ2-1
V: TRBV12-3/TRBV12-4
D: NA
size: few

CDR3: CASTRGQPYEQYF
DNA: TGTGCCAGCACCAGAGGACAGCCCTACGAGCAGTACTTC
J: TRBJ2-7
V: TRBV6-2/TRBV6-3
D: NA
size: many

CDR3: CASSLNPGDTIYF
DNA: TGTGCCAGCAGCTTAAACCCGGGGGACACCATATATTTT
J: TRBJ1-3
V: TRBV7-6
D: NA
size: many

CDR3: CSGMTGSETQYF
DNA: TGCAGTGGGATGACAGGGTCAGAGACCCAGTACTTC
J: TRBJ2-5
V: TRBV20-1
D: TRBD1
size: many

CDR3: CASSRSGTSGRRNEQFF
DNA: TGTGCCAGCAGCCGCTCCGGGACTAGCGGGAGGAGAAATGAGCAGTTCTTC
J: TRBJ2-1
V: TRBV3-1
D: TRBD2
size: NA

CDR3: CASSPLDRGQSYGYTF
DNA: TGTGCCAGCAGCCCCTTGGACAGGGGGCAAAGCTATGGCTACACCTTC
J: TRBJ1-2
V: TRBV5-6
D: TRBD1
size: few

CDR3: CASSLAVAGTYEQYF
DNA: TGCGCCAGCAGCTTGGCAGTTGCGGGGACCTACGAGCAGTACTTC
J: TRBJ2-7
V: TRBV5-1
D: NA
size: NA

CDR3: CASSQEKGPAQTQYF
DNA: TGTGCCAGCAGCCAAGAAAAGGGGCCCGCCCAGACCCAGTACTTC
J: TRBJ2-5
V: TRBV3-1
D: NA
size: NA

CDR3: CSARGQVDYEQYF
DNA: TGCAGTGCTAGAGGGCAGGTTGACTACGAGCAGTACTTC
J: TRBJ2-7
V: TRBV20-1
D: NA
size: few

CDR3: CASRSGLASSYNEQFF
DNA: TGTGCCAGCAGGTCGGGACTAGCGAGCTCCTACAATGAGCAGTTCTTC
J: TRBJ2-1
V: TRBV2
D: TRBD2
size: few

CDR3: CSADDVAYEQYF
DNA: TGCAGTGCTGACGACGTAGCCTACGAGCAGTACTTC
J: TRBJ2-7
V: TRBV20-1
D: NA
size: NA

CDR3: CASSTIRDRGVHEQYF
DNA: TGTGCCAGCAGTACAATCCGGGACAGGGGAGTTCACGAGCAGTACTTC
J: TRBJ2-7
V: TRBV6-2/TRBV6-3
D: TRBD1
size: NA

CDR3: CASSLDWASGYSYEQYF
DNA: TGCGCCAGCAGCTTGGATTGGGCTAGCGGGTACTCCTACGAGCAGTACTTC
J: TRBJ2-7
V: TRBV5-1
D: TRBD2
size: few

CDR3: CASSQDLPSYTQYF
DNA: TGTGCCAGCAGCCAAGATCTCCCTAGCTATACGCAGTATTTT
J: TRBJ2-3
V: TRBV3-1
D: NA
size: few

CDR3: CASSLLGGGDNEQFF
DNA: TGTGCCAGCAGTTTGTTAGGCGGGGGGGACAATGAGCAGTTCTTC
J: TRBJ2-1
V: TRBV12-3/TRBV12-4
D: TRBD2
size: many

CDR3: CASSQAGGPQETQYF
DNA: TGTGCCAGCAGCCAAGCGGGGGGGCCCCAAGAGACCCAGTACTTC
J: TRBJ2-5
V: TRBV3-1
D: TRBD2
size: many